The T cell receptor beta chain described here comes from a study of blood T cell repertoires in COVID-19. About the study: Acute and convalescent COVID-19 samples came from the United States, Italy and Spain. Nucleic acid was either cDNA or gDNA, and it came from T cells, B-cell-depleted T cells, or PBMCs.

Authors' data handling: How many nucleated cells were present was estimated from reference gene primer amplification. The table came from immunoSEQ multiplex PCR; TCRdb's copy has only in-frame clones and leaves some out. V and J calls and clone size are copied from that table; D and trimming were computed from the DNA. The sample includes 200,000 or so clones, roughly 87% seen only once; the top ten take 1.5% to 2%. This CDR3 comprises 17 residues. Unmatched junction bases numbered 5, after V lost 1 base and J lost 1 base. Germline V gene sequence: CDR1 SGHVS, CDR2 FQNEAQ. This clone was recorded only once.

The receptor was isolated from a man aged 40-55 years with active or convalescent COVID-19. The sample comprised peripheral blood. The chain uses TRBV7-8 and TRBJ2-3; 10 bases match TRBD2. The CDR3 nucleotides read TGTGCCAGCAGCTTAGGTACCGGGACTAGCGGCACAGATACGCAGTATTTT. Its translation: CASSLGTGTSGTDTQYF.